This TCR beta chain is drawn from a study of CD8 T cells in ankylosing spondylitis. Points from the study as a whole: Seemingly distinctive of ankylosing spondylitis blood was a TCR beta motif formed by eight highly homologous variants.

A quantitative 5'-RACE method, one with molecular barcodes, was used to make TCR beta libraries. One entry per CDR3 protein, called by TCRdb with MiXCR from the 5' RACE reads. The sample consists of some 120,000 distinct CDR3 sequences, about 13% of them appearing once. CDR3 size: 14 residues. V was clipped by 5 bases and J by 3 bases; unmatched bases: 4. Per germline, CDR1 SGHVS and CDR2 FNYEAQ. This clonotype was observed a few times. As yet, its antigen is unknown. J is TRBJ1-1 and V is TRBV7-6; 9 bases align to TRBD1. Sequencing input: blood, either unsorted or a sorted T cell fraction (not recorded which). This TCR came from a female donor with ankylosing spondylitis or in good health (not recorded which). The CDR3 region has the DNA TGTGCCAGCAGCCGCGGGACAGGGCACACTGAAGCTTTCTTT. It encodes CASSRGTGHTEAFF.